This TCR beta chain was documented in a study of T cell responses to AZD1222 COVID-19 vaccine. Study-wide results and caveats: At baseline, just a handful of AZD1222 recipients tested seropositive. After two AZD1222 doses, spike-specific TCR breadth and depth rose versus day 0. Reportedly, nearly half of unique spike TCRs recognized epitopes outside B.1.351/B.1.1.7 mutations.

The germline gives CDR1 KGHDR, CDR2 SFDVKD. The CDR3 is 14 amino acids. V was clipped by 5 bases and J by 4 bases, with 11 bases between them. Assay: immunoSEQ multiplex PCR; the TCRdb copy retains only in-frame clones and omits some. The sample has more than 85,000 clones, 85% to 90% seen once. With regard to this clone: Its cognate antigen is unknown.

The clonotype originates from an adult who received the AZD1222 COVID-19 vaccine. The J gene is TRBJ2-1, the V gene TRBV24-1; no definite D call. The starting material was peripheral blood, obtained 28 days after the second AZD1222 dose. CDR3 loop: CATSGAGPYNEQFF. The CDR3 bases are TGTGCCACCAGTGGGGCAGGCCCATACAATGAGCAGTTCTTC.